These 20 T cell receptor beta chains share one sample of origin, sequenced in a study of T-cell reconstitution after alpha-beta-depleted transplantation in children. The TCRbeta library incorporated unique molecular identifiers. TCRdb re-derived calls from the PCR reads in MiXCR, one entry per CDR3 protein. The table lists 90,000 to 100,000 distinct CDR3 sequences, 9% to 15% of them singletons, with approximately 13% in the top ten. This specimen was PBMCs from the stem cell graft donor, taken from the stem cell graft. Receptors were obtained from a human donor who donated a stem cell graft to a child with inherited bone marrow failure.

This clonotype was observed at least ten times. V is TRBV6-1 and J is TRBJ1-1; D is unclear. Germline V lookup: CDR1 MNHNS, CDR2 SASEGT. The CDR3 contains 14 residues. V lost 2 bases to trimming and J lost 7 bases, with 14 bases between them. The CDR3, as DNA: TGTGCCAGCAGTGAACCCGCGGGGTTAAATGAAGCTTTCTTT. The encoded protein is CASSEPAGLNEAFF.

The rearrangement links TRBV30 to TRBJ1-3; D not resolved. CDR3 length: 13 residues. V was trimmed by 2 bases and J by 0 bases, leaving 5 bases between them. Germline V gives CDR1 GTSNPN, CDR2 SVGIG (reference sequence). CDR3 nucleotides: TGTGCCTGGAGTATCCTCTCTGGAAACACCATATATTTT. The encoded protein is CAWSILSGNTIYF.

This clonotype came up many times. The J gene is TRBJ2-7, the V gene TRBV7-8, with 7 bases lining up with TRBD2. The CDR3 has 15 amino acids. Germline assignment: CDR1 SGHVS and CDR2 FQNEAQ. With V trimmed by 0 bases and J by 0 bases, 2 bases remained unmatched. CDR3 bases: TGTGCCAGCAGCTTAGCCCGGGACTACTCCTACGAGCAGTACTTC. Its translation: CASSLARDYSYEQYF.

This clonotype was seen ten or more times. V gene TRBV20-1 combines with J gene TRBJ1-1, with 7 bases that match TRBD1. V shed 2 bases, J shed 4 bases, and the junction held 13 bases outside the gene matches. The CDR3 length is 16 residues. Germline V gives CDR1 DFQATT, CDR2 SNEGSKA (reference sequence). The CDR3 reads CSARPRGGGRGTEAFF. CDR3 sequence (DNA): TGCAGTGCTAGACCACGGGGAGGGGGCAGGGGCACTGAAGCTTTCTTT.

The sample holds many counts of this clonotype. The rearrangement links TRBV6-2 or TRBV6-3 to TRBJ2-1; 12 bases fit TRBD2. Trimming at V came to 7 bases and at J to 5 bases, leaving 6 bases not matched to a gene. Germline CDR1 MNHEY, CDR2 SVGEGT. The CDR3 is 15 residues long. The CDR3: CASTLAGGPHNEQFF. The CDR3 DNA sequence: TGTGCCAGCACCCTAGCGGGAGGGCCCCACAATGAGCAGTTCTTC.

This clonotype was recorded many times. CDR3 DNA: TGCAGTGGTGGAGGGCCGGGGACCAATGAGCAGTTCTTC. Protein: CSGGGPGTNEQFF. This chain links TRBV20-1 with TRBJ2-1, with TRBD2 as a possible D gene (6 bases). Between the trimmed V and J ends, which lost 7 bases and 6 bases, there was a span of 16 bases. This CDR3 comprises 13 residues. Per the germline V gene, CDR1 is DFQATT and CDR2 is SNEGSKA (reference sequence).

Many counts were recorded for this clonotype. The rearrangement joins TRBV28 to TRBJ2-2; 7 bases line up with TRBD2. V trimming: 6 bases; J trimming: 6 bases; junction bases outside the gene matches: 10. The CDR3 contains 15 residues. The germline CDR1 and CDR2 sequences are MDHEN and SYDVKM. The chain's CDR3 is CASRNALGGSGELFF. CDR3 nucleotides: TGTGCCAGCAGAAATGCGTTGGGGGGGTCCGGGGAGCTGTTTTTT.

This clonotype was detected many times. The chain carries TRBV29-1 and TRBJ2-5, with D possibly being TRBD1 or TRBD2 (5 bases each). With 5 bases removed from V and 5 bases from J, the gap between germline ends came to 12 bases. The CDR3 extends over 12 amino acids. Germline assignment: CDR1 SQVTM and CDR2 ANQGSEA. CDR3 protein: CSVCRDGETQYF. Here the CDR3 DNA reads TGCAGCGTTTGCCGGGACGGCGAGACCCAGTACTTC.

This clonotype was counted only a few times. The V and J genes are TRBV27 and TRBJ1-1; D is undetermined. This CDR3 has 12 amino acids. The ends were cut back, 5 bases at V and 10 bases at J, with 14 bases in the middle. Germline V lookup: CDR1 MNHEY, CDR2 SMNVEV (reference sequence). The chain's CDR3 is CASSNPGRPAFF. CDR3 nucleotides: TGTGCCAGCAGTAACCCCGGACGCCCAGCTTTCTTT.

This clonotype was detected many times. The CDR3 nucleotides are TGCGCCAGCAGCTTGGATCCTAGCGGGGTCAACAATGAGCAGTTCTTC. Encoded protein: CASSLDPSGVNNEQFF. V is TRBV5-1 and J is TRBJ2-1, with 9 bases matching TRBD2. The J segment lost 5 bases and the V segment lost 0 bases, leaving 6 bases of the junction unmatched. Per the germline V gene, CDR1 is SGHRS and CDR2 is YFSETQ. The CDR3 is 16 residues long.

This clonotype showed up many times. This chain uses TRBV25-1 with TRBJ2-2; TRBD2 aligns across 9 bases. The CDR3 sequence is 14 residues long. Germline values: CDR1 MGHDK, CDR2 SYGVNS. The V and J ends lost 6 bases and 5 bases, in that order; junction bases with no gene match: 4. The CDR3 region has the DNA TGTGCCAGCAGCCGAGCGGGAGGTACCGGGGAGCTGTTTTTT. Its translation: CASSRAGGTGELFF.

In this sample, this clonotype turned up many times. The chain has TRBV5-1 and TRBJ1-5, with TRBD1 matching over 7 bases. Germline CDR1 SGHRS, CDR2 YFSETQ. The CDR3 runs 13 residues. Trimming cost V 2 bases and J 4 bases; bases outside gene matches: 0. CDR3 sequence (DNA): TGCGCCAGCAGCTTACAGGGGAATCAGCCCCAGCATTTT. Encoded protein: CASSLQGNQPQHF. The entire variable domain, with the rest obtained from reference TRBV5-1 and TRBJ1-5, is as follows: KAGVTQTPRYLIKTRGQQVTLSCSPISGHRSVSWYQQTPGQGLQFLFEYFSETQRNKGNFPGRFSGRQFSNSRSEMNVSTLELGDSALYLCASSLQGNQPQHFGDGTRLSIL.

This clonotype was counted many times. The V and J genes are TRBV10-3 and TRBJ2-1; D is ambiguous. The V and J ends lost 6 bases and 1 base respectively, with 4 bases between them. CDR3 length: 12 amino acids. CDR1 is ENHRY and CDR2 is SYGVKD in the germline V gene. The CDR3 region has the DNA TGTGCCATCAGCGAATCCTACAATGAGCAGTTCTTC. Residues: CAISESYNEQFF.

This clonotype has at least ten counts. The chain joins TRBV20-1 to TRBJ2-6, with D unclear. V was trimmed by 0 bases and J by 6 bases, leaving 9 bases between them. This CDR3 spans 14 amino acids. Germline lookup yields CDR1 DFQATT and CDR2 SNEGSKA (reference sequence). CDR3 sequence (DNA): TGCAGTGCTAGAGATCCCAACCAGGCCAACGTCCTGACTTTC. Translation gives CSARDPNQANVLTF.

The sample holds many counts of this clonotype. The J gene is TRBJ1-2, the V gene TRBV6-7; TRBD1 is a possible D gene (5 bases). TRBV6-7 is classed as an ORF, of uncertain function. V dropped 1 base and J dropped 7 bases, with 19 bases sitting between them. CDR3 length equals 16 residues. The CDR3 spells CASSYYSEGLYGGYTF. The CDR3 DNA reads TGTGCCAGCAGTTACTATTCAGAGGGACTATACGGTGGCTACACCTTC.

This clonotype was found many times. This rearrangement joins TRBV3-1 to TRBJ2-1; 10 bases fit TRBD2. Germline V gives CDR1 LGHDT, CDR2 YNNKEL (reference sequence). The CDR3 has 13 residues. The ends lost 4 bases at V and 8 bases at J; junction bases unmatched: 2. CDR3 sequence: CASSPGLADEQFF. CDR3 nucleotide sequence: TGTGCCAGCAGCCCCGGACTAGCGGATGAGCAGTTCTTC.

This chain uses TRBV6-2 or TRBV6-3 with TRBJ2-5; no clear D. This CDR3 region has 12 residues. The V and J ends lost 2 bases and 5 bases respectively, with 6 bases between them. The germline V gene has CDR1 MNHEY and CDR2 SVGEGT. The CDR3 sequence is CASSYHLETQYF. CDR3 coding DNA: TGTGCCAGCAGTTACCACCTGGAGACCCAGTACTTC.

This clonotype was recorded at least ten times. The V and J genes are TRBV5-1 and TRBJ2-1; D is perhaps TRBD1 (6 bases). Germline values: CDR1 SGHRS, CDR2 YFSETQ. This CDR3 comprises 14 residues. Trimming removed 0 bases from V and 4 bases from J, with 8 bases in between. The CDR3 loop is CASSLEDSYNEQFF. The CDR3 DNA reads as TGCGCCAGCAGCTTGGAGGACAGTTACAATGAGCAGTTCTTC.

This clonotype was seen only a few times. The rearrangement links TRBV25-1 to TRBJ2-7; D is unresolved. CDR3 length: 13 residues. V was cut by 6 bases and J by 6 bases, with 15 bases left in between. In germline, CDR1 is MGHDK, CDR2 SYGVNS. The CDR3 here is CASSLGSPAEQYF. The CDR3 coding sequence is TGTGCCAGCAGCCTAGGGTCCCCTGCCGAGCAGTACTTC.

In this sample, this clonotype turned up many times. The V gene is TRBV7-2, the J gene TRBJ2-7, with 10 positions matching TRBD2. J gave up 3 bases and V 4 bases, and 3 bases lay outside the gene matches. The CDR3 consists of 14 residues. CDR1 is SGHTA and CDR2 is FQGNSA in the germline V gene. This CDR3 is CASSSIAGGYEQYF. For the CDR3, the DNA is TGTGCCAGCAGCTCTATAGCGGGGGGCTACGAGCAGTACTTC.